Listed here is a single T cell receptor beta chain. The sample belongs to a study of T cell responses to AZD1222 COVID-19 vaccine. From germline, CDR1 is SGHTA and CDR2 FQGTGA. This CDR3 is 14 amino acids long. Between the trimmed V and J ends, which lost 1 base and 1 base, there was a span of 6 bases. Some clones are missing from TCRdb's copy, which holds only in-frame ones; the method was immunoSEQ multiplex PCR. There are about 140,000 clones in the sample; 90% to 95% occur only once, and around 3.3% lies in the top ten. The sequenced sample was peripheral blood, obtained 28 days after the second AZD1222 dose. The chain links TRBV7-3 to TRBJ2-3, with D unclear. The receptor's source is an adult who received the AZD1222 COVID-19 vaccine. CDR3 coding DNA: TGTGCCAGCAGCTTAAGCGGAGGCACAGATACGCAGTATTTT. Translated: CASSLSGGTDTQYF.